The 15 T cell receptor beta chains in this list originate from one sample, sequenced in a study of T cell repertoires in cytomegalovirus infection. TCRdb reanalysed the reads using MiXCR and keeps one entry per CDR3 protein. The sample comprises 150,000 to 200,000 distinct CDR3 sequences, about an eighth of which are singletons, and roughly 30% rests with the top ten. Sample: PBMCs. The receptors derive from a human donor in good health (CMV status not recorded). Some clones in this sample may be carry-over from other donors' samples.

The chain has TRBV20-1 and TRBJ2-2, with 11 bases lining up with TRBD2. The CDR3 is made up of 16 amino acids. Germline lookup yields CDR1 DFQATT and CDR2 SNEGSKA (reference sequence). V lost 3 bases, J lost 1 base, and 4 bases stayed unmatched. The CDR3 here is CSASRLAGGNTGELFF. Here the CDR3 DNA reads TGCAGTGCTAGCCGGCTAGCGGGAGGGAACACCGGGGAGCTGTTTTTT.

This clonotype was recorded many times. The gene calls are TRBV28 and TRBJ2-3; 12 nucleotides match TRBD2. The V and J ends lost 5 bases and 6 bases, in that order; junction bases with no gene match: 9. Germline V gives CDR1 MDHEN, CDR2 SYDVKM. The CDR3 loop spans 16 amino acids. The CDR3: CASSPSTSGRSDTQYF. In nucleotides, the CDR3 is TGTGCCAGCAGTCCATCGACTAGCGGGAGATCGGATACGCAGTATTTT.

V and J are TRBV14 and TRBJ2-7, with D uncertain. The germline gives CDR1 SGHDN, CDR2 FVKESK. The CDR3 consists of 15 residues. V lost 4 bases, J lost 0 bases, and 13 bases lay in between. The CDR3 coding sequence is TGTGCCAGCAGCCGTATCCCAGACCGCTCCTACGAGCAGTACTTC. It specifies CASSRIPDRSYEQYF.

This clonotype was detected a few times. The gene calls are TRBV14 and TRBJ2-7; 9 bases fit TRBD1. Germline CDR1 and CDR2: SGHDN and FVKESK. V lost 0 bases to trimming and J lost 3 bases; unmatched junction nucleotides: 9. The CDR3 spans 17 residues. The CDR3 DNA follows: TGTGCCAGCAGCCAAGATAAAGGGACAGGGCCTATCTACGAGCAGTACTTC. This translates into CASSQDKGTGPIYEQYF.

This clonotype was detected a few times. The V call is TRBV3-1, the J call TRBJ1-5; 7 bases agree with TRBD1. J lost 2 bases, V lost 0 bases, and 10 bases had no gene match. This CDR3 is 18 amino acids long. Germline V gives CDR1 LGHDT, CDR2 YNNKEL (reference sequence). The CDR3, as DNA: TGTGCCAGCAGCCAAGACCCGACGACAGGGTTGGGCAATCAGCCCCAGCATTTT. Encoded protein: CASSQDPTTGLGNQPQHF.

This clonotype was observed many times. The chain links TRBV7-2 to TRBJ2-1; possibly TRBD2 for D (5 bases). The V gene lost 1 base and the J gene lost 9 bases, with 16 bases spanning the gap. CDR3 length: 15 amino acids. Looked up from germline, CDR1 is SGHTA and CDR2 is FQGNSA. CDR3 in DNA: TGTGCCAGCAGCTTAGAACTAGGAGGCCGGGGTGAGCAGTTCTTC. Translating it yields CASSLELGGRGEQFF.

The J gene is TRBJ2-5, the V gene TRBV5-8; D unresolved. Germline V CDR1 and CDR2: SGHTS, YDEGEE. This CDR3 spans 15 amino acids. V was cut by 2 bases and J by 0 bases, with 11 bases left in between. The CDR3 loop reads CASSFVGQYQETQYF. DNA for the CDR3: TGTGCCAGCAGCTTCGTAGGCCAATACCAAGAGACCCAGTACTTC.

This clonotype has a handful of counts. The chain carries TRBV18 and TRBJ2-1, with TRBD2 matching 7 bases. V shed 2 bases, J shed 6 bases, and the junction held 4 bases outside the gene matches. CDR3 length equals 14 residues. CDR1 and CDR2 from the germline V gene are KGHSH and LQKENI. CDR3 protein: CASSPAGAFNEQFF. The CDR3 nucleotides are TGTGCCAGCTCACCAGCGGGAGCGTTCAATGAGCAGTTCTTC. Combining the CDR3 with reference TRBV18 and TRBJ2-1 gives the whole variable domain NAGVMQNPRHLVRRRGQEARLRCSPMKGHSHVYWYRQLPEEGLKFMVYLQKENIIDESGMPKERFSAEFPKEGPSILRIQQVVRGDSAAYFCASSPAGAFNEQFFGPGTRLTVL.

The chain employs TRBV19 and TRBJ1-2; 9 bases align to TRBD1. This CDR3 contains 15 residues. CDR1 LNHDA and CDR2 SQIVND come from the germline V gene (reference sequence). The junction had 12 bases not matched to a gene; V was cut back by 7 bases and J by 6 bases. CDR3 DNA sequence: TGTGCCAGTACTCTATTGGGGACAGGGTCTCATGGCTACACCTTC. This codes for CASTLLGTGSHGYTF.

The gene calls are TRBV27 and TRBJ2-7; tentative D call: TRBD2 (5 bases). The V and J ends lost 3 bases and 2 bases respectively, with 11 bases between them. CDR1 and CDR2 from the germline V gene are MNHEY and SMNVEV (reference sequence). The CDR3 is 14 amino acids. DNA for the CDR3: TGTGCCAGCAGTTTTTTACTAGGGACCTACGAGCAGTACTTC. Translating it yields CASSFLLGTYEQYF.

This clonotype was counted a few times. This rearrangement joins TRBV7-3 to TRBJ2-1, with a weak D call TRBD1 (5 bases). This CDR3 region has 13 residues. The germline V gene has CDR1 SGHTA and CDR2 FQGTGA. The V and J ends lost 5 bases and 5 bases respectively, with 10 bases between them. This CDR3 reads CASSIDRDNEQFF. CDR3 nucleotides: TGTGCCAGCAGCATTGACAGAGACAATGAGCAGTTCTTC.

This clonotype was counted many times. The CDR3 reads CASSFPGQGKGQTQYF. Written as DNA, the CDR3 is TGTGCCAGCAGTTTCCCCGGACAGGGGAAAGGACAGACCCAGTACTTC. This chain joins TRBV28 and TRBJ2-5, with 9 bases fitting TRBD1. The CDR3 has 16 amino acids. Germline-derived CDR1 and CDR2 are MDHEN and SYDVKM. Trimming at V came to 3 bases and at J to 6 bases, leaving 11 bases not matched to a gene. Filled out from reference TRBV28 and TRBJ2-5, the complete variable domain reads DVKVTQSSRYLVKRTGEKVFLECVQDMDHENMFWYRQDPGLGLRLIYFSYDVKMKEKGDIPEGYSVSREKKERFSLILESASTNQTSMYLCASSFPGQGKGQTQYFGPGTRLLVL.

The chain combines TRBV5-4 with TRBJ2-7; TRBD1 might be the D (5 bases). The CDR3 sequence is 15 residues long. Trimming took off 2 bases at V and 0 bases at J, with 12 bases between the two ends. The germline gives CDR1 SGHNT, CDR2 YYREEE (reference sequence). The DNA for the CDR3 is TGTGCCAGCAGCTTAGAACAGGAGAACTCCTACGAGCAGTACTTC. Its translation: CASSLEQENSYEQYF.

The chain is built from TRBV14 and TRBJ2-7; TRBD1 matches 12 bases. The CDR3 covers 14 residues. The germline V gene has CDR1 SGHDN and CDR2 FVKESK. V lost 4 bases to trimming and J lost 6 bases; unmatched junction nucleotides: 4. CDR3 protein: CASSLGTGGAEQYF. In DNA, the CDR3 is TGTGCCAGCAGCCTCGGGACAGGGGGCGCCGAGCAGTACTTC.

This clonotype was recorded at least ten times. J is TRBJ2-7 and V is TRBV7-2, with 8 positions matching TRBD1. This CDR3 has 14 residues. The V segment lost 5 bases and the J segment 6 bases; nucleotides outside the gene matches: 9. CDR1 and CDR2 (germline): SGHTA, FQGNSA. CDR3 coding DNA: TGTGCCAGCAGCGCGACCCACAGGGGGACCGAGCAGTACTTC. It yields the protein CASSATHRGTEQYF.